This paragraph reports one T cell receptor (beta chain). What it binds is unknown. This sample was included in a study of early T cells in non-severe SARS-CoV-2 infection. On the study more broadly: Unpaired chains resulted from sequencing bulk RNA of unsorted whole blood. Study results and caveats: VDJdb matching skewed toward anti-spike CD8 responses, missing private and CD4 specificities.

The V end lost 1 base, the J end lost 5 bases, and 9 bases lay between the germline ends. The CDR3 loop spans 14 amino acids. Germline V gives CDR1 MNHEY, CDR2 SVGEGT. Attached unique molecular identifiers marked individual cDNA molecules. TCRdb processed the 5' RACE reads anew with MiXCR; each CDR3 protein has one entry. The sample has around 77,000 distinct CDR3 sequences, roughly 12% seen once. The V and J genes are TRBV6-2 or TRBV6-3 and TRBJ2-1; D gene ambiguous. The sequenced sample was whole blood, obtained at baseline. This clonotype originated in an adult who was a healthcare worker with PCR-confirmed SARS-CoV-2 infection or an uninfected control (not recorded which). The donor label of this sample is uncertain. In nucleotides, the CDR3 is TGTGCCAGCAGTTACTTCCCTCCTAACAATGAGCAGTTCTTC. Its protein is CASSYFPPNNEQFF.